Listed below are T cell receptor beta chains from one sample, sequenced in a study of blood T cell repertoires in COVID-19. Some clones are missing from TCRdb's copy, which holds only in-frame ones; the method was immunoSEQ multiplex PCR. The sample shows roughly 300,000 clones, about 92% of them seen only once. The sequenced material came from PBMCs or T cells enriched from blood (not recorded which). These receptors were taken from a woman aged 25 to 45 who had recovered from COVID-19. Both conserved end residues are part of each CDR3. A D gene is named only where the DNA matches it firmly. The size field is filled for only some rows; it gives once, few, many or a size class.

TRBV7-2	TRBD1	TRBJ1-5	.	TGTGCCAGCAGCTTAGCCGGGACAGGGGTCTATCAGCCCCAGCATTTT	CASSLAGTGVYQPQHF
TRBV18	TRBD1	TRBJ2-5	.	TGTGCCAGCTCACCCCGGACAGGTTCTCAAGAGACCCAGTACTTC	CASSPRTGSQETQYF
TRBV18	.	TRBJ2-1	.	TGTGCCAGCTCAAGGTACAGGGAAGATGAGCAGTTCTTC	CASSRYREDEQFF
TRBV21-1	.	TRBJ2-1	.	TGTGCCAGCAGCTCCAAGGTGCGGATGCTCCCCTCCTACAATGAGCAGTTCTTC	CASSSKVRMLPSYNEQFF
TRBV7-2	TRBD2	TRBJ2-3	.	TGTGCCAGCAGCTCAACAGCCGGACTAGCCGTAGATACGCAGTATTTT	CASSSTAGLAVDTQYF
TRBV7-2	.	TRBJ1-1	once	TGTGCCAGCAGCTTCCAGGGTAGGGGGGAAGCTTTCTTT	CASSFQGRGEAFF
TRBV15	TRBD2	TRBJ2-2	.	TGTGCCACCAGCCGTGTGACTAGCGGGGTACCCGGGGAGCTGTTTTTT	CATSRVTSGVPGELFF
TRBV18	TRBD1	TRBJ1-1	.	TGTGCCAGCTCACCGCAGGGGGAGATGAACACTGAAGCTTTCTTT	CASSPQGEMNTEAFF
TRBV10-3	.	TRBJ2-5	.	TGTGCCATCAGTGAGGTCAACCCTACGGAGACCCAGTACTTC	CAISEVNPTETQYF
TRBV15	.	TRBJ2-7	once	TGTGCCACCAGCAGAGATAGAAACTACGAGCAGTACTTC	CATSRDRNYEQYF
TRBV28	.	TRBJ1-1	.	TGTGCCAGCAGTCCCACGGGACTCAAGGCTTTCTTT	CASSPTGLKAFF
TRBV9	.	TRBJ2-7	.	TGTGCCAGCAGCCCTTCAACAGGGAGCCTCCACGAGCAGTACTTC	CASSPSTGSLHEQYF
TRBV29-1	TRBD2	TRBJ2-1	many	TGCAGCGTTGAACTAGCGGGTGGGGGTGAGCAGTTCTTC	CSVELAGGGEQFF
TRBV27	.	TRBJ2-3	once	TGTGCCAGCGCAGGGGGGTCTACGCAGTATTTT	CASAGGSTQYF
TRBV10-3	.	TRBJ2-7	.	TGTGCCATCAGTGTTCGGAGCTCCTACGAGCAGTACTTC	CAISVRSSYEQYF
TRBV9	.	TRBJ2-1	.	TGTGCCAGCAGCACTCGACAGCTACCATACAATGAGCAGTTCTTC	CASSTRQLPYNEQFF
TRBV6-5	.	TRBJ2-7	.	TGTGCCAGCAGTTATGCAGGTACCTACGAGCAGTACTTC	CASSYAGTYEQYF